This entry concerns a single TCR beta chain. Method: immunoSEQ multiplex PCR; TCRdb's copy keeps in-frame clones and lacks some. The data contain approximately 200,000 clones, 65% to 90% of them singletons. Trimming pared 5 bases from V and 3 bases from J, leaving 19 bases between. The CDR3 contains 16 residues. The germline CDR1 and CDR2 sequences are SEHNR and FQNEAQ (reference sequence). The data were taken from a study of blood T cell repertoires in COVID-19. Study-wide context: T cells, B-cell-depleted T cells, or PBMCs provided the cDNA or gDNA that served as material.

This chain connects TRBV7-9 to TRBJ2-5; D is possibly TRBD2 (6 bases). The sequence came from a woman aged 45-65 years with acute or convalescent COVID-19. Material for sequencing was peripheral blood. CDR3 sequence reads: CASSLGPGLLKETQYF. As DNA, the CDR3 is TGTGCCAGCAGCCTAGGCCCGGGACTCCTAAAAGAGACCCAGTACTTC.